The rows below give T cell receptor beta chains drawn from one sample of a study of T cell repertoires in cytomegalovirus infection. TCRdb used MiXCR to reprocess the reads, holding one entry per CDR3 protein. The profile shows 100,000 or so distinct CDR3 sequences, under 25% of them singletons. The sample consisted of CD8+ T cells from PBMCs. The source is a human donor in good health (CMV status not recorded). Some clones in this sample may be carry-over from other donors' samples. Each CDR3 is given with its conserved first and last residue. Each record gives: J gene, V gene, CDR3 protein.

j_call: TRBJ2-5; v_call: TRBV7-9; cdr3_aa: CASSSYWQGLQETQYF
j_call: TRBJ2-2; v_call: TRBV7-7; cdr3_aa: CASSESAGPNTGELFF
j_call: TRBJ2-7; v_call: TRBV9; cdr3_aa: CASSVDEGTYEQYF
j_call: TRBJ1-1; v_call: TRBV12-3/TRBV12-4; cdr3_aa: CASSWGLNTEAFF
j_call: TRBJ2-1; v_call: TRBV27; cdr3_aa: CASSATYNEQFF
j_call: TRBJ2-3; v_call: TRBV6-5; cdr3_aa: CASSYSLNGQGKPDTQYF
j_call: TRBJ2-6; v_call: TRBV29-1; cdr3_aa: CSVEVRGQPGANVLTF
j_call: TRBJ2-7; v_call: TRBV5-5; cdr3_aa: CASSPRGGNYEQYF
j_call: TRBJ2-7; v_call: TRBV7-2; cdr3_aa: CASSSRLAREQYF
j_call: TRBJ2-5; v_call: TRBV6-2/TRBV6-3; cdr3_aa: CASSYRQRETQYF
j_call: TRBJ2-4; v_call: TRBV12-5; cdr3_aa: CASGFGENIQYF
j_call: TRBJ2-2; v_call: TRBV20-1; cdr3_aa: CSASPATGGGIGELFF
j_call: TRBJ2-7; v_call: TRBV27; cdr3_aa: CASSSPGTADHEQYF
j_call: TRBJ2-7; v_call: TRBV7-9; cdr3_aa: CASSQGQGATSYEQYF
j_call: TRBJ1-6; v_call: TRBV2; cdr3_aa: CASSEKLFNSPLHF
j_call: TRBJ2-5; v_call: TRBV20-1; cdr3_aa: CSGMEAGGPVTQYF
j_call: TRBJ2-1; v_call: TRBV20-1; cdr3_aa: CSARDRISYNEQFF
j_call: TRBJ2-7; v_call: TRBV27; cdr3_aa: CASSLSKGGEQYF
j_call: TRBJ2-7; v_call: TRBV4-3; cdr3_aa: CASSQGEGRYEQYF
j_call: TRBJ1-1; v_call: TRBV27; cdr3_aa: CASSSRQGLNTEAFF
j_call: TRBJ2-3; v_call: TRBV7-4; cdr3_aa: CASSSLLRDSYTDTQYF
j_call: TRBJ1-5; v_call: TRBV20-1; cdr3_aa: CSARDLGEGAQPQHF
j_call: TRBJ2-2; v_call: TRBV11-2; cdr3_aa: CASSPVPTVTGELFF
j_call: TRBJ1-1; v_call: TRBV11-2; cdr3_aa: CASSLEQGYENTEAFF
j_call: TRBJ2-5; v_call: TRBV14; cdr3_aa: CASSRREIMYQGTQYF
j_call: TRBJ2-1; v_call: TRBV20-1; cdr3_aa: CSASGRGAYNEQFF
j_call: TRBJ2-5; v_call: TRBV7-9; cdr3_aa: CASNTGGEYQETQYF
j_call: TRBJ1-2; v_call: TRBV11-2; cdr3_aa: CASSSADRAANYGYTF
j_call: TRBJ2-7; v_call: TRBV6-8; cdr3_aa: CASSLIGDEQYF
j_call: TRBJ2-2; v_call: TRBV11-2; cdr3_aa: CASSLDGGGGRGAGELFF
j_call: TRBJ1-1; v_call: TRBV12-3/TRBV12-4; cdr3_aa: CATAGEITEAFF
j_call: TRBJ2-5; v_call: TRBV5-6; cdr3_aa: CASSLEGRAGGPGEETQYF
j_call: TRBJ2-5; v_call: TRBV7-2; cdr3_aa: CASSLGASRQETQYF
j_call: TRBJ2-7; v_call: TRBV29-1; cdr3_aa: CSVVTGPYYEQYF
j_call: TRBJ2-1; v_call: TRBV12-3/TRBV12-4; cdr3_aa: CASSLGSGTYNEQFF
j_call: TRBJ2-1; v_call: TRBV6-2/TRBV6-3; cdr3_aa: CASSYNEAGPSNEQFF
j_call: TRBJ1-6; v_call: TRBV6-5; cdr3_aa: CASSLTGGADSPLHF
j_call: TRBJ2-1; v_call: TRBV7-9; cdr3_aa: CASSRPPGQGASSYNEQFF
j_call: TRBJ2-7; v_call: TRBV5-1; cdr3_aa: CASSLASDSPSYEQYF
j_call: TRBJ2-1; v_call: TRBV4-3; cdr3_aa: CASSQDQTSRTIKQFF
j_call: TRBJ2-3; v_call: TRBV14; cdr3_aa: CASSQETGTGLTDTQYF
j_call: TRBJ2-7; v_call: TRBV7-9; cdr3_aa: CASSPPELAGAHEQYF
j_call: TRBJ1-2; v_call: TRBV7-9; cdr3_aa: CASSPYGRYGYTF
j_call: TRBJ1-5; v_call: TRBV7-6; cdr3_aa: CASSATASSNQPQHF
j_call: TRBJ2-1; v_call: TRBV6-5; cdr3_aa: CATLSEEGYNEQFF
j_call: TRBJ2-2; v_call: TRBV4-3; cdr3_aa: CASSQGRPRGRVTGELFF
j_call: TRBJ2-2; v_call: TRBV27; cdr3_aa: CASSLSARGTGELFF
j_call: TRBJ2-2; v_call: TRBV10-1; cdr3_aa: CASSPGLAGGFAGELFF
j_call: TRBJ2-3; v_call: TRBV2; cdr3_aa: CASSPGQAPDTQYF
j_call: TRBJ1-6; v_call: TRBV12-3/TRBV12-4; cdr3_aa: CASSLQAGGSPLHF
j_call: TRBJ2-4; v_call: TRBV7-9; cdr3_aa: CASSLGGRVTDIQYF
j_call: TRBJ2-1; v_call: TRBV7-6; cdr3_aa: CASSLGLAVNNEQFF
j_call: TRBJ2-5; v_call: TRBV7-4; cdr3_aa: CASSMHRGPPRQTQYF
j_call: TRBJ2-1; v_call: TRBV9; cdr3_aa: CASSYRSGADPNSEQFF